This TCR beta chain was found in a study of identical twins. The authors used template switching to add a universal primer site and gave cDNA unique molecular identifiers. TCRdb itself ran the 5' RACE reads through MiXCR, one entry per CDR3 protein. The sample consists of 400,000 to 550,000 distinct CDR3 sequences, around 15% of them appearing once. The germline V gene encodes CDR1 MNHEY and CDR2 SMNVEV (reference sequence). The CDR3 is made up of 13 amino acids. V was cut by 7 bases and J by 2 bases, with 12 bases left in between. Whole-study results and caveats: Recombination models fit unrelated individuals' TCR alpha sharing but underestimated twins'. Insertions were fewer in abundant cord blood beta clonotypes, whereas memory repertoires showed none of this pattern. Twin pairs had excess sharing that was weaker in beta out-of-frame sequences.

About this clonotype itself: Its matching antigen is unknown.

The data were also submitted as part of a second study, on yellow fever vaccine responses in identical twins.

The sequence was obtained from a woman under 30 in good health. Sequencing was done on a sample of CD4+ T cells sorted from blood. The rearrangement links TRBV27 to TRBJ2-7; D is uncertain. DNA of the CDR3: TGTGCCAGCAAAGCGACGGCAACCTACGAGCAGTACTTC. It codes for CASKATATYEQYF.